This T cell receptor beta chain came from a study of T cell responses to AZD1222 COVID-19 vaccine. Across the whole study: Pooling of second doses given at about 4 or about 12 weeks was done.

Repertoires were generated with immunoSEQ multiplex PCR, while TCRdb's copy carries only in-frame clones and drops some. In the table there are tens of thousands of clones, nearly 90% of which are singletons. The sequencing here drew on peripheral blood, taken on day 0 of AZD1222 vaccination. The TCR was taken from an adult in good health.

CDR3 protein: CASSIGTGNTEAFF. In DNA, the CDR3 is TGCGCCAGCAGCATCGGGACAGGGAACACTGAAGCTTTCTTT. The chain links TRBV5-1 to TRBJ1-1; 8 bases match TRBD1. Germline V gene sequence: CDR1 SGHRS, CDR2 YFSETQ. This CDR3 region has 14 residues. The junction had 3 bases not matched to a gene; V was cut back by 4 bases and J by 1 base.